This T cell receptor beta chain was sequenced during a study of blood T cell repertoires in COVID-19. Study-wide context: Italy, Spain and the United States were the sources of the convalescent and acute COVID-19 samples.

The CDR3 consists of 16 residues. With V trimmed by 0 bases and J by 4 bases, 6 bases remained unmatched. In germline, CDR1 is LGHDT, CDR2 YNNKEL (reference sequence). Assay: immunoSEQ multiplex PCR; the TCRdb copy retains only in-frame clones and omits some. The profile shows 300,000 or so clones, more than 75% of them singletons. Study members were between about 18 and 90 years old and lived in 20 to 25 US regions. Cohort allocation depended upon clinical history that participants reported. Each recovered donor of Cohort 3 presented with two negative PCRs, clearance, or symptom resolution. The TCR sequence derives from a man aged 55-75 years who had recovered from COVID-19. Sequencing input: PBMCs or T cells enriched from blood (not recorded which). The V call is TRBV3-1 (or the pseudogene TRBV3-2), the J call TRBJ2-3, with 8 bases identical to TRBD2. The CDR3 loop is CASSQELAGGSDTQYF. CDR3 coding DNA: TGTGCCAGCAGCCAAGAGTTGGCGGGAGGCTCAGATACGCAGTATTTT.